This TCR beta chain was identified in a study of Ad26.COV2.S vaccination and SARS-CoV-2 variants. The wider study: Once, or twice with 56 days between doses, Ad26.COV2.S was given intramuscularly.

Clones were sequenced by immunoSEQ multiplex PCR, and TCRdb holds only the in-frame ones, with some missing. This table has over 400,000 clones, roughly 89% appearing once. The germline V and J ends were trimmed by 1 base and 3 bases, with 7 bases remaining between them. CDR3 size: 13 residues. CDR1 SGHRS and CDR2 YFSETQ come from the germline V gene. Treatment in this sample: roughly 18 received Ad26.COV2.S at low or high dose, single or two shots; about 5 received placebo; per-sample allocation not given. Following the first vaccine or placebo injection, samples were taken on day 63. With respect to this clone: Other DNA variants within this sample encode the same CDR3.

This TCR was recovered from a person aged 18-65 years who received the Ad26.COV2.S COVID-19 vaccine or a placebo. Sequencing used peripheral blood, obtained in a trial of Ad26.COV2.S vaccine versus placebo. V usage is TRBV5-1 and J usage is TRBJ1-1, with no clear D. Here the CDR3 DNA reads TGCGCCAGCAGCTTGATGGGTTACACTGAAGCTTTCTTT. Its translation: CASSLMGYTEAFF.